The 20 T cell receptor beta chains listed next were all sequenced from one sample in a study of response to subunit inactivated influenza vaccine (dated by TCRdb to 2017 to 2018). In light of the paper, this sample's time point label describes: 45 to 50 days after influenza vaccine administration. The receptor library was made with RT-PCR. Sequencing used an Illumina HiSeq 2500. Starting from the raw public reads, TCRdb applied fastp trimming at Q25, assembled clones with MiXCR and retained in-frame beta chains. Every CDR3 protein is listed once, alongside the most common genes and DNA of its rows. The sample table lists approximately 500,000 distinct CDR3 sequences, approximately 12% of them with a count of one. The biggest ten clones account for 10% to 15% of the sample. Specimen: PBMCs from blood, collected more than 35 days after vaccination. These receptors were obtained from a man aged 50 to 59 who received an inactivated influenza vaccine. Donor details come from another sample of the same person, matched by shared clones.

The V gene is TRBV11-1, the J gene TRBJ2-1, with a tentative D call TRBD2 (5 bases). The ends were cut back, 2 bases at V and 7 bases at J, with 15 bases in the middle. CDR1 and CDR2 (germline): SGHAT, FQDESV (reference sequence). This CDR3 comprises 15 residues. CDR3 sequence reads: CASSLIPGRGNEQFF. The CDR3, as DNA: TGTGCCAGCAGCTTAATCCCGGGCCGAGGGAATGAGCAGTTCTTC.

This clonotype has at least ten counts. J is TRBJ2-1 and V is TRBV6-5; TRBD2 matches at 11 bases. The trim removed 2 bases at V and 0 bases at J, leaving 6 bases unmatched. This CDR3 comprises 18 residues. The germline gives CDR1 MNHEY, CDR2 SVGAGI. CDR3 sequence: CASSYRTSGPRSYNEQFF. The CDR3 coding sequence is TGTGCCAGCAGTTACCGGACTAGCGGGCCGCGCTCCTACAATGAGCAGTTCTTC.

The genes are TRBV5-1 and TRBJ1-1; TRBD1 matches 7 bases. Germline CDR1 is SGHRS and CDR2 is YFSETQ. The V segment lost 2 bases and the J segment 7 bases; nucleotides outside the gene matches: 8. The length of the CDR3 is 14 residues. CDR3 sequence: CASSFGQARYEAFF. The CDR3 nucleotides are TGCGCCAGCAGCTTTGGACAGGCCAGGTATGAAGCTTTCTTT.

Concerning this clonotype itself: A much more abundant neighbour one base away suggests this may be a read error. The CDR3 region is CASSKTGFNEQFF. The CDR3, as DNA: TGTGCCAGCAGCAAGACAGGGTTCAATGAGCAGTTCTTC. J is TRBJ2-1 and V is TRBV7-8, with 7 bases that match TRBD1. Germline V lookup: CDR1 SGHVS, CDR2 FQNEAQ. CDR3 length: 13 residues. The J segment lost 6 bases and the V segment lost 5 bases, leaving 4 bases of the junction unmatched.

This clonotype was picked up a small number of times. The CDR3 spells CATSRDRYTQYF. In DNA, the CDR3 is TGTGCCACCAGCAGAGATCGTTATACGCAGTATTTT. The rearrangement joins TRBV15 to TRBJ2-3; the D is unclear. CDR3 length: 12 amino acids. The ends were cut back, 0 bases at V and 7 bases at J, with 5 bases in the middle. CDR1 and CDR2 from the germline V gene are LNHNV and YYDKDF (reference sequence).

In its sample, this clonotype was seen many times. The chain is built from TRBV29-1 and TRBJ2-3; TRBD2 is a possible D gene (5 bases). This CDR3 is built from 16 residues. Germline V gene lookup returns CDR1 SQVTM and CDR2 ANQGSEA. Trimming shortened V by 0 bases and J by 0 bases, and 13 bases separated the two germline ends. The CDR3 sequence is CSVEDPLSVSTDTQYF. The CDR3 DNA reads TGCAGCGTTGAAGATCCTCTTAGCGTTAGCACAGATACGCAGTATTTT.

V usage is TRBV6-5 and J usage is TRBJ2-5, with 8 bases aligning to TRBD2. CDR1 MNHEY and CDR2 SVGAGI come from the germline V gene. The J segment lost 1 base and the V segment lost 2 bases, leaving 9 bases of the junction unmatched. The CDR3 covers 17 residues. This chain's CDR3 is CASSYRFGRGPQETQYF. Written as DNA, the CDR3 is TGTGCCAGCAGTTACCGTTTCGGGAGGGGCCCCCAAGAGACCCAGTACTTC.

The table lists this clonotype with many counts. The chain combines TRBV6-1 with TRBJ1-2; 8 positions match TRBD1. In germline, CDR1 is MNHNS, CDR2 SASEGT. V dropped 4 bases and J dropped 9; count of bases not matched to a gene: 7. The CDR3 covers 13 residues. The DNA of the CDR3 is TGTGCCAGCAGTGTCGCAGGGGGCAATCGCTACACCTTC. Residues: CASSVAGGNRYTF.

The chain recombines TRBV6-1 with TRBJ2-5, with a weak D call TRBD1 (6 bases). V was cut by 3 bases and J by 5 bases, with 16 bases left in between. CDR3 size: 15 residues. Germline CDR1 and CDR2: MNHNS and SASEGT. CDR3 in amino acids: CASSEGAAARETQYF. The DNA of the CDR3 is TGTGCCAGCAGTGAGGGGGCCGCAGCCAGGGAGACCCAGTACTTC.

V is TRBV29-1 and J is TRBJ2-1; possible D gene TRBD1, 6 bases. The V gene lost 4 bases and the J gene lost 6 bases, with 16 bases spanning the gap. The V gene's germline CDR1 is SQVTM and CDR2 ANQGSEA. The CDR3 has 14 amino acids. The CDR3 DNA reads TGCAGCGTTGGCTTTTGGGGGCTGCGCAATGAGCAGTTCTTC. This codes for CSVGFWGLRNEQFF.

In this sample, this clonotype turned up a few times. The chain employs TRBV20-1 and TRBJ2-5; 13 bases align to TRBD2. Germline V gene data show CDR1 as DFQATT and CDR2 as SNEGSKA (reference sequence). J was trimmed by 5 bases and V by 1 base; bases with no gene match: 4. This CDR3 has 15 residues. For the CDR3, the DNA is TGCAGTGCTAGAGGGACTAGCGGGAGCGAGGAGACCCAGTACTTC. Amino acid sequence: CSARGTSGSEETQYF.

The chain uses TRBV6-4 and TRBJ2-2; 10 bases line up with TRBD2. The ends lost 5 bases at V and 6 bases at J; junction bases unmatched: 6. This CDR3 spans 15 amino acids. Germline-derived CDR1 and CDR2 are MRHNA and SNTAGT. DNA of the CDR3: TGTGCCAGCAGTCAGCTAGCGGGAGCGGCCGGGGAGCTGTTTTTT. Translation: CASSQLAGAAGELFF.

A few counts support this clonotype. The chain employs TRBV10-3 and TRBJ2-1, with a tentative D call TRBD2 (6 bases). CDR3 length: 11 amino acids. Trimming removed 9 bases at V and 11 bases at J, with 14 bases between. Germline V lookup: CDR1 ENHRY, CDR2 SYGVKD. CDR3 protein: CAILDGGKQFF. The CDR3 bases are TGTGCCATACTCGACGGGGGAAAGCAGTTCTTC.

The sample holds many counts of this clonotype. This chain connects TRBV6-1 to TRBJ2-7, with 7 bases fitting TRBD1. Per germline, CDR1 MNHNS and CDR2 SASEGT. CDR3 length: 15 amino acids. With V trimmed by 6 bases and J by 1 base, 9 bases remained unmatched. CDR3 DNA sequence: TGTGCCAGCAGCCCCTCCGGGACAGCTTCCTACGAGCAGTACTTC. Translating gives CASSPSGTASYEQYF.

The genes are TRBV5-5 and TRBJ2-3, with a weak D call TRBD1 (6 bases). Trimming removed 4 bases at V and 2 bases at J, with 14 bases between. Per the germline V gene, CDR1 is SGHKS and CDR2 is YYEKEE (reference sequence). The length of the CDR3 is 15 residues. The CDR3 sequence: CASSDGGSSTDTQYF. The CDR3 DNA reads TGTGCCAGCAGCGATGGGGGCTCTTCCACAGATACGCAGTATTTT.

Details on this clonotype: Since a much larger clone is just one base distant, this may be a read error. The V call is TRBV12-3 or TRBV12-4, the J call TRBJ1-2; unclear D gene. This CDR3 comprises 14 residues. The CDR3 region is CASSLYAGSYVYTF. CDR3 DNA sequence: TGTGCCAGCAGTTTATACGCCGGGTCTTATGTCTACACCTTC.

This clonotype was seen more than once but under ten times. The V call is TRBV27, the J call TRBJ2-5; tentatively, D is TRBD2 (6 bases). This CDR3 is built from 14 residues. V was clipped by 6 bases and J by 3 bases, with 14 bases between them. The germline V gene has CDR1 MNHEY and CDR2 SMNVEV (reference sequence). The CDR3 DNA is TGTGCCAGCAGATATACGGGACTGGAAGAGACCCAGTACTTC. Its translation is CASRYTGLEETQYF.

This clonotype occurred many times. V is TRBV12-3 or TRBV12-4 and J is TRBJ1-1; maybe TRBD1 (5 bases). V shed 6 bases and J shed 3 bases, with 14 bases lying between them. The CDR3 consists of 14 residues. The CDR3: CASSQMLGHTEAFF. DNA for the CDR3: TGTGCCAGCAGCCAAATGCTGGGGCACACTGAAGCTTTCTTT.

The chain links TRBV6-5 to TRBJ2-1; D tentatively fits TRBD1 or TRBD2 (5 bases each). V was cut by 4 bases and J by 8 bases, with 15 bases left in between. The germline V gene has CDR1 MNHEY and CDR2 SVGAGI. CDR3 length: 14 residues. DNA of the CDR3: TGTGCCAGCAGTTCACTAATACCGGGACATGAGCAGTTCTTC. As protein: CASSSLIPGHEQFF.

CDR3 DNA: TGTGCCAGCAGTCAAAATCAGGTGTCTGAAGCTTTCTTT. Its protein is CASSQNQVSEAFF. The chain links TRBV12-3 or TRBV12-4 to TRBJ1-1, with D unresolved. V gave up 5 bases and J gave up 6 bases, with 13 bases separating them. The CDR3 spans 13 residues.